The T cell receptor beta chain described here comes from a study of blood T cells in healthy people across ages. Study context: About one barcoded beta molecule per two T cells was the capture yield of template switching. Study-wide points: Per million T cells, the diversity of TCR beta decreased roughly linearly as age advanced.

This clonotype was recorded a few times. Its cognate antigen is unknown. V shed 6 bases, J shed 0 bases, and the junction held 10 bases outside the gene matches. From germline, CDR1 is SEHNR and CDR2 FQNEAQ (reference sequence). The CDR3 has 17 amino acids. A second PCR of about 7 to 12 cycles used a sample-barcoded 5' primer and a J-beta primer mix. One entry per CDR3 protein results from TCRdb running MiXCR on the 5' RACE reads. The sample includes around 1,000,000 distinct CDR3 sequences, roughly a quarter of them seen just once. These data were likewise used in another study, on T cells of mothers and their children. That work contributes: Similar effects of thymic selection on TCR recombination output were recorded in related and unrelated pairs.

V is TRBV7-9 and J is TRBJ1-5; TRBD1 matches 8 bases. The sequencing input was blood. The sequence came from a girl under 10 years old in good health. DNA for the CDR3: TGTGCCAGCAGTACGGGACAGGCCTTGTATAGCAATCAGCCCCAGCATTTT. Translation gives CASSTGQALYSNQPQHF.